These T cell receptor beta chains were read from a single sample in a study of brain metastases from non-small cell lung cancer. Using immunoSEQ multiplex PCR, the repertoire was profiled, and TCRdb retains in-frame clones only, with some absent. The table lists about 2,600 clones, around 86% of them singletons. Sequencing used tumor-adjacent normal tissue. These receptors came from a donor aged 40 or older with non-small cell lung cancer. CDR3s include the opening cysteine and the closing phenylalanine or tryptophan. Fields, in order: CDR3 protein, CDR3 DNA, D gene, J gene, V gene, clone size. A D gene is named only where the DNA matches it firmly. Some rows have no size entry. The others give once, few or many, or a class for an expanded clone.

CASSLTLAVYNEQFF | TGTGCCAGCAGCTTAACGCTGGCAGTTTACAATGAGCAGTTCTTC | - | TRBJ2-1 | TRBV7-3 | -
CAISESVGYTIYF | TGTGCTATCAGTGAGTCGGTGGGTTATACCATATATTTT | - | TRBJ1-3 | TRBV10-3 | -
CASSVEQGRTDTQYF | TGTGCCAGCAGCGTAGAACAAGGGCGCACAGATACGCAGTATTTT | - | TRBJ2-3 | TRBV9 | -
CASSVDGGASPLHF | TGTGCCAGCAGCGTAGACGGGGGGGCCTCACCCCTCCACTTT | - | TRBJ1-6 | TRBV9 | few
CASSVEQGRTDTQYF | TGTGCCAGCAGCGTAGAGCAGGGACGCACAGATACGCAGTATTTT | - | TRBJ2-3 | TRBV9 | once
CASSINRDLTEAFF | TGTGCCAGTAGTATAAACAGGGACTTAACTGAAGCTTTCTTT | - | TRBJ1-1 | TRBV19 | -
CASSVTDSGEQFF | TGTGCCAGCAGTGTAACGGATTCGGGGGAGCAGTTCTTC | - | TRBJ2-1 | TRBV6-4 | -
CASSSQGAGTDTQYF | TGTGCCAGCAGCTCACAGGGGGCGGGAACAGATACGCAGTATTTT | TRBD1 | TRBJ2-3 | TRBV5-4 | -
CASSSYDTGELFF | TGTGCCAGCAGTTCTTATGACACCGGGGAGCTGTTTTTT | - | TRBJ2-2 | TRBV3-1/TRBV3-2 | -
CASSPYPPDYNYNEQFF | TGTGCCAGCTCACCGTACCCCCCGGACTATAACTACAATGAGCAGTTCTTC | - | TRBJ2-1 | TRBV18 | once
CASSDGGAGELFF | TGTGCCAGCAGTGACGGGGGGGCCGGGGAGCTGTTTTTT | TRBD2 | TRBJ2-2 | TRBV6-4 | large
CASSEETQYF | TGTGCCAGCAGTGAAGAGACCCAGTACTTC | - | TRBJ2-5 | TRBV2 | -
CASGFAGAGKITF | TGTGCCAGCGGATTCGCTGGGGCAGGGAAAATCACCTTC | - | TRBJ1-2 | TRBV2 | few
CASSQATGWDYEQYF | TGCGCCAGCAGCCAAGCAACCGGATGGGACTACGAGCAGTACTTC | - | TRBJ2-7 | TRBV4-3 | few
CASSGRTSGGLMKQFF | TGTGCCAGCAGTGGAAGGACTAGCGGGGGTCTTATGAAGCAGTTCTTC | TRBD2 | TRBJ2-1 | TRBV2 | -
CASSLGRGDSNKAGELFF | TGCGCCAGCAGCTTGGGCAGGGGCGACTCCAACAAAGCCGGGGAGCTGTTTTTT | - | TRBJ2-2 | TRBV5-1 | once
CATRGQGAGTEAFF | TGTGCCACCAGAGGACAGGGGGCCGGCACTGAAGCTTTCTTT | TRBD1 | TRBJ1-1 | TRBV24-1 | few
CASRRGGFTGELFF | TGTGCCAGCAGACGTGGCGGGTTCACCGGGGAGCTGTTTTTT | - | TRBJ2-2 | TRBV3-1/TRBV3-2 | -
CASSLNIQENYGYTF | TGTGCCAGCAGCTTAAATATCCAGGAAAACTATGGCTACACCTTC | - | TRBJ1-2 | TRBV7-8 | once
CASSEGWNSGNTIYF | TGTGCCAGCAGTGAAGGGTGGAACTCTGGAAACACCATATATTTT | - | TRBJ1-3 | TRBV6-1 | -
CATKGLAGKLYEQYF | TGTGCCACTAAGGGACTAGCGGGGAAGTTATACGAGCAGTACTTC | TRBD2 | TRBJ2-7 | TRBV2 | -
CASSSQGASGDTQYF | TGTGCCAGCAGCTCACAGGGGGCGAGTGGAGATACGCAGTATTTT | TRBD1 | TRBJ2-3 | TRBV7-3 | few
CASSSGRNTIYF | TGTGCCAGCAGTTCAGGGAGAAACACCATATATTTT | - | TRBJ1-3 | TRBV12-3/TRBV12-4 | -
CASSQGVSGNTIYF | TGTGCCAGCAGCCAAGGAGTATCTGGAAACACCATATATTTT | - | TRBJ1-3 | TRBV3-1/TRBV3-2 | -
CASSLGLFDTIYF | TGCGCCAGCAGCCTGGGACTGTTCGACACCATATATTTT | - | TRBJ1-3 | TRBV4-1 | -
CASSLKGEAFF | TGTGCCAGCAGTTTAAAAGGGGAAGCTTTCTTT | - | TRBJ1-1 | TRBV12-3/TRBV12-4 | -
CASDLNTGELFF | TGTGCTAGTGACCTAAACACCGGGGAGCTGTTTTTT | - | TRBJ2-2 | TRBV12-5 | few
CASSASGGAGTQYF | TGTGCCAGCAGCGCTAGCGGGGGGGCGGGGACCCAGTACTTC | TRBD2 | TRBJ2-5 | TRBV9 | -
CASSQAGGSPLHF | TGTGCCAGCAGCCAGGCAGGGGGATCACCCCTCCACTTT | TRBD1 | TRBJ1-6 | TRBV2 | -